What follows are 18 T cell receptor beta chains derived from one specimen sequenced in a study of cutaneous CD30+ T cell lymphoproliferative disorder and hepatitis E (dated by TCRdb to the late 2010s). Libraries were built with the immunoSEQ multiplex PCR assay. Entries here come from immuneACCESS through TCRdb and include only in-frame sequences with V and J called. Some clones fail to appear in such tables; in the studies checked, an unresolved V gene covers under half of the shortfall, and the cause of the remainder is unknown. The table for this sample lists about 7,700 clones; about three quarters of them were counted only once. Clones ranked in the top ten supply roughly 1% of the sample. Sequenced input: blood. The source is a human donor with a cutaneous T cell lymphoproliferative disorder associated with hepatitis E virus.

The chain couples TRBV6-5 to TRBJ1-5, with D hard to call. The CDR3 spans 13 residues. Looked up from germline, CDR1 is MNHEY and CDR2 is SVGAGI. V was shortened by 0 bases and J by 3 bases, with 3 bases between the two germline ends. The CDR3 DNA reads TGTGCCAGCAGTTACTCCCCCAATCAGCCCCAGCATTTT. Its translation: CASSYSPNQPQHF.

The chain combines TRBV27 with TRBJ2-1; D gene uncertain. CDR1 is MNHEY, CDR2 SMNVEV, per germline (reference sequence). V was cut by 4 bases and J by 0 bases, with 4 bases left in between. This CDR3 has 13 amino acids. In DNA, the CDR3 is TGTGCCAGCAGTTCTAGCTCCTACAATGAGCAGTTCTTC. Residues: CASSSSSYNEQFF.

V usage is TRBV4-1 and J usage is TRBJ2-1, with TRBD1 matching over 8 bases. J lost 2 bases, V lost 3 bases, and 12 bases had no gene match. CDR1 is MGHRA, CDR2 YSYEKL, per germline. The CDR3 extends over 18 amino acids. This CDR3 reads CASSQVFTGTGTYNEQFF. CDR3 DNA: TGCGCCAGCAGCCAGGTCTTCACCGGGACAGGTACCTACAATGAGCAGTTCTTC.

The V gene is TRBV9, the J gene TRBJ2-1; 8 nucleotides match TRBD1. The V segment lost 3 bases and the J segment 0 bases; nucleotides outside the gene matches: 8. CDR3 length equals 17 residues. CDR1 and CDR2 from the germline V gene are SGDLS and YYNGEE. The CDR3 nucleotides are TGTGCCAGCAGCGAGACCCGACAGGGGAGCTCCTACAATGAGCAGTTCTTC. This translates into CASSETRQGSSYNEQFF.

The V gene is TRBV9, the J gene TRBJ2-3, with TRBD2 identical over 9 bases. Germline V gene sequence: CDR1 SGDLS, CDR2 YYNGEE. The CDR3 contains 16 residues. With 0 bases clipped from V and 2 bases from J, the junction kept 4 bases outside the gene matches. Here the CDR3 reads CASSVATSGYTDTQYF. CDR3 nucleotide sequence: TGTGCCAGCAGCGTAGCGACTAGCGGATACACAGATACGCAGTATTTT.

The DNA for the CDR3 is TGTGCCAGCAGCCAGGACGGAGGAAACACCATATATTTT. This sequence encodes CASSQDGGNTIYF. This rearrangement joins TRBV6-6 to TRBJ1-3; D uncertain. Trimming stripped 6 bases from V and 4 bases from J, with 10 bases between. The CDR3 extends over 13 amino acids. CDR1 MNHNY and CDR2 SVGAGI come from the germline V gene (reference sequence).

This clone is medium-sized. The V call is TRBV27, the J call TRBJ1-5; unclear D gene. V was trimmed by 5 bases and J by 2 bases, leaving 7 bases between them. This CDR3 region has 13 residues. Germline-derived CDR1 and CDR2 are MNHEY and SMNVEV (reference sequence). The CDR3 DNA reads as TGTGCCAGCAGTGGAAGTGGCAATCAGCCCCAGCATTTT. Residues: CASSGSGNQPQHF.

Of note for this clone: Other DNA sequences of this sample code for an identical CDR3. This chain connects TRBV7-2 to TRBJ1-1; D is ambiguous. Trimming removed 0 bases from V and 0 bases from J, with 14 bases in between. CDR3 length: 17 amino acids. CDR1 and CDR2 (germline): SGHTA, FQGNSA. CDR3 in amino acids: CASSLASAGNLNTEAFF. The CDR3 DNA follows: TGTGCCAGCAGCTTAGCAAGTGCGGGTAACTTGAACACTGAAGCTTTCTTT.

This sequence joins TRBV11-2 and TRBJ2-5, with D possibly TRBD1 on 5 matching bases. V lost 1 base, J lost 5 bases, and 14 bases lay in between. The CDR3 sequence is 15 residues long. Germline lookup yields CDR1 SGHAT and CDR2 FQNNGV. The CDR3 here is CASSLGVSPGETQYF. Here the CDR3 DNA reads TGTGCCAGCAGCTTAGGTGTTAGCCCAGGGGAGACCCAGTACTTC.

This rearrangement joins TRBV10-3 to TRBJ1-1, with 7 bases identical to TRBD1. The V and J ends lost 0 bases and 0 bases, in that order; junction bases with no gene match: 4. The CDR3 has 16 amino acids. Germline V gives CDR1 ENHRY, CDR2 SYGVKD. For the CDR3, the DNA is TGTGCCATCAGTGAGTCCTGGGGGACAGTGAACACTGAAGCTTTCTTT. Translated, it gives CAISESWGTVNTEAFF.

The V gene is TRBV28, the J gene TRBJ2-7, with TRBD2 matching 9 bases. The CDR3 spans 15 residues. After removal of 5 bases from V and 6 bases from J, the junction contained 11 bases not matched to a gene. Germline V gives CDR1 MDHEN, CDR2 SYDVKM. This CDR3 reads CASSAVAGGPLEQYF. The CDR3 region has the DNA TGTGCCAGCAGTGCCGTGGCGGGAGGGCCTCTCGAGCAGTACTTC.

There are a few counts of this clone. The V call is TRBV19, the J call TRBJ1-5, with 11 bases matching TRBD1. CDR1 is LNHDA, CDR2 SQIVND, per germline (reference sequence). CDR3 length equals 21 residues. Losses at the gene ends were 4 bases for V and 0 bases for J; bases not matched to a gene: 17. The CDR3 nucleotides read TGTGCCAGTAGTACCACCATACCGGGACAGGGGGAAGGATATAGCAATCAGCCCCAGCATTTT. Its protein is CASSTTIPGQGEGYSNQPQHF.

The chain uses TRBV9 and TRBJ2-3; 9 nucleotides line up with TRBD2. Germline V lookup: CDR1 SGDLS, CDR2 YYNGEE. The CDR3 spans 17 residues. Trimming removed 0 bases from V and 1 base from J; junction bases left unmatched: 6. The CDR3 sequence is CASSVAGASGGTDTQYF. The CDR3 region has the DNA TGTGCCAGCAGCGTAGCTGGGGCTAGCGGGGGCACAGATACGCAGTATTTT.

This clone was seen more than once but under ten times. The chain joins TRBV5-1 to TRBJ1-5, with unresolved D. Germline V gene data show CDR1 as SGHRS and CDR2 as YFSETQ. This CDR3 comprises 15 residues. Trimming removed 5 bases from V and 1 base from J, with 13 bases in between. In nucleotides, the CDR3 is TGCGCCAGCAGTTTCTCGCCTCAAAGCAATCAGCCCCAGCATTTT. Amino acids: CASSFSPQSNQPQHF.

V usage is TRBV19 and J usage is TRBJ1-1; a possible D gene is TRBD1 (5 bases). This CDR3 comprises 13 residues. Germline V lookup: CDR1 LNHDA, CDR2 SQIVND (reference sequence). The CDR3 sequence is CACSRGVSTEAFF. The CDR3 coding sequence is TGTGCGTGTTCCCGGGGGGTGAGCACTGAAGCTTTCTTT.

This chain joins TRBV6-5 and TRBJ1-4; possible D gene TRBD1, 5 bases. V was pared by 0 bases and J by 10 bases, with 9 bases between. This CDR3 is 13 amino acids long. In germline, CDR1 is MNHEY, CDR2 SVGAGI. The DNA of the CDR3 is TGTGCCAGCAGTTACTCGAGCGGGGGAAAACTGTTTTTT. Protein product: CASSYSSGGKLFF.

J is TRBJ1-2 and V is TRBV14, with D perhaps matching TRBD1 (6 bases). Trimming left V 6 bases short and J 8 bases short, with 13 bases between. The CDR3 has 12 residues. From germline, CDR1 is SGHDN and CDR2 FVKESK. The CDR3 DNA is TGTGCCAGCAGAAATCAGGGGAGCGGCTACACCTTC. Its translation is CASRNQGSGYTF.

This clone was recorded a few times. The V call is TRBV10-1, the J call TRBJ2-7; D assignment may be TRBD1 or TRBD2 (5 bases each). Germline-derived CDR1 and CDR2 are WNHNN and SYGVQD (reference sequence). The V end lost 5 bases, the J end lost 3 bases, and 11 bases lay between the germline ends. The CDR3 spans 13 residues. Here the CDR3 DNA reads TGCGCCAGCAGTCCGGGGCCGAACTACGAGCAGTACTTC. It yields the protein CASSPGPNYEQYF.